This TCR beta chain appears in the sequencing data of a study of CD8+ T cells in alopecia areata. Documented treatment: oral pan-JAK inhibitor, 5-10 mg twice daily. Trimming removed 4 bases from V and 4 bases from J, with 16 bases in between. The CDR3 totals 15 residues. Germline V lookup: CDR1 SEHNR, CDR2 FQNEAQ (reference sequence). RNA was extracted and reverse transcribed into cDNA as the sequencing template. Data came from immunoSEQ multiplex PCR; TCRdb stores just in-frame clones and leaves some out. This repertoire shows under 200,000 clones, roughly two thirds found once; its top ten account for approximately 0.91%.

The material was CD4+ T cells sorted from blood, obtained at week 4, from a patient treated with tofacitinib. The chain carries TRBV7-9 and TRBJ1-2, with no clear D. The source is a human donor with alopecia areata. In DNA, the CDR3 is TGTGCCAGCAGCTCCACCGTGAGGGTGAGCTATGGCTACACCTTC. Protein sequence: CASSSTVRVSYGYTF.